Each of the 26 T cell receptor beta chains below was sequenced from the same sample in a study of blood T cells in healthy people across ages. Using a J-beta primer mix together with a sample-barcoded 5' primer, a second PCR was run for 7 to 11 cycles. TCRdb redid the calling of the 5' RACE reads with MiXCR, one entry per CDR3 protein. In the table there are 380,000 or so distinct CDR3 sequences, approximately 52% of which are singletons. Input material: blood. The receptors here all came from a man aged 55 to 69 in good health.

The gene calls are TRBV20-1 and TRBJ1-1; TRBD1 is a possible D gene (6 bases). Trimming took off 6 bases at V and 5 bases at J, with 16 bases between the two ends. The length of the CDR3 is 13 residues. Germline assignment: CDR1 DFQATT and CDR2 SNEGSKA (reference sequence). CDR3 sequence: CSATTGPKTEAFF. CDR3 nucleotides: TGCAGTGCAACAACAGGGCCAAAGACTGAAGCTTTCTTT.

This clonotype was recorded at least ten times. The V call is TRBV7-2, the J call TRBJ1-2; D ambiguous. Germline CDR1 and CDR2: SGHTA and FQGNSA. With 1 base removed from V and 10 bases from J, the gap between germline ends came to 7 bases. The CDR3 is 11 amino acids. CDR3 amino acids: CASSLGQLYTF. The CDR3 DNA sequence: TGTGCCAGCAGCTTAGGCCAGCTCTACACCTTC. Supplemented by reference TRBV7-2 and TRBJ1-2, the full variable domain reads GAGVSQSPSNKVTEKGKDVELRCDPISGHTALYWYRQSLGQGLEFLIYFQGNSAPDKSGLPSDRFSAERTGGSVSTLTIQRTQQEDSAVYLCASSLGQLYTFGSGTRLTVV.

This clonotype was seen a handful of times. The chain has TRBV6-5 and TRBJ2-4, with 8 bases matching TRBD2. Near its end, the DNA agrees better with TRBJ2-7, so the J call may be wrong. The CDR3 sequence is 18 residues long. CDR1 is MNHEY, CDR2 SVGAGI, per germline. CDR3 sequence reads: CASSYSPRIAGTRDEQYF. CDR3 DNA: TGTGCCAGCAGTTACTCCCCCAGGATAGCCGGGACTAGAGACGAGCAGTACTTC.

The CDR3 DNA sequence: TGCGCCAGCAGCCAAAGGAGTCAGGACTACGAGCAGTACTTC. It is translated as CASSQRSQDYEQYF. V and J are TRBV4-3 and TRBJ2-7; D gene uncertain. Looked up from germline, CDR1 is LGHNA and CDR2 is YSLEER. The CDR3 sequence is 14 residues long. Trimming shortened V by 2 bases and J by 3 bases, and 11 bases separated the two germline ends.

This clonotype was seen many times. This sequence joins TRBV11-3 and TRBJ2-5; perhaps TRBD2 as D (5 bases). Per germline, CDR1 SGHNT and CDR2 YENEEA. The CDR3 has 17 residues. Trimming took 5 bases from V and 0 from J, leaving 19 bases between them. The CDR3 region is CASSPALGQRNQETQYF. The CDR3 region has the DNA TGTGCCAGCAGCCCTGCTTTGGGCCAGCGGAACCAAGAGACCCAGTACTTC.

This sequence joins TRBV4-3 and TRBJ2-5; tentative D call: TRBD2 (6 bases). V was trimmed by 4 bases and J by 5 bases, leaving 17 bases between them. Germline V lookup: CDR1 LGHNA, CDR2 YSLEER. The CDR3 totals 15 residues. The CDR3 DNA reads TGCGCCAGCAGCCCCGATTTCGGGAGATCTGAGACCCAGTACTTC. As protein: CASSPDFGRSETQYF.

This clonotype was seen a handful of times. The chain has TRBV4-1 and TRBJ2-3; 7 bases are a match to TRBD2. The CDR3 is made up of 17 amino acids. Trimming took 1 base from V and 0 from J; bases not matched to a gene: 7. Germline CDR1 and CDR2: MGHRA and YSYEKL. In nucleotides, the CDR3 is TGCGCCAGCAGCCAAGTTGGTCGGGAGGCGAGCACAGATACGCAGTATTTT. This codes for CASSQVGREASTDTQYF.

This clonotype was observed a handful of times. The rearrangement links TRBV7-2 to TRBJ2-1, with no clear D. The germline V and J ends were trimmed by 8 bases and 5 bases, with 10 bases remaining between them. Germline values: CDR1 SGHTA, CDR2 FQGNSA. The CDR3 is 12 residues long. The CDR3 region has the DNA TGTGCCAGCGGATCGGATAACAATGAGCAGTTCTTC. As protein: CASGSDNNEQFF.

This clonotype was counted only a few times. The gene calls are TRBV4-2 and TRBJ1-2; 7 bases match TRBD1. Germline loops: CDR1 LGHNA, CDR2 YNFKEQ. V gave up 3 bases and J gave up 3 bases; unmatched junction bases: 7. CDR3 size: 15 residues. The CDR3 sequence is CASSHAGQGDYGYTF. The CDR3 DNA is TGTGCCAGCAGCCATGCCGGGCAGGGGGACTATGGCTACACCTTC.

This clonotype turned up a few times. CDR3 in DNA: TGCAGTGCTAGAGAGGCTTTTGGGTCAGCTGGGGCCAACGTCCTGACTTTC. Translating it yields CSAREAFGSAGANVLTF. This chain joins TRBV20-1 and TRBJ2-6; no clear D. There are 17 residues in the CDR3. Germline CDR1 reads DFQATT; CDR2 reads SNEGSKA (reference sequence). Deletions cut 0 bases from V and 2 bases from J, with 14 bases between.

The chain couples TRBV7-3 to TRBJ2-5, with 15 bases identical to TRBD2. V dropped 4 bases and J dropped 2; count of bases not matched to a gene: 5. Germline V gene sequence: CDR1 SGHTA, CDR2 FQGTGA. This CDR3 has 17 amino acids. CDR3 region: CASSWGLAGGFQETQYF. CDR3 sequence (DNA): TGTGCCAGCAGCTGGGGACTAGCGGGAGGCTTTCAAGAGACCCAGTACTTC. Full variable domain (outside the CDR3, taken from reference TRBV7-3 and TRBJ2-5): GAGVSQTPSNKVTEKGKYVELRCDPISGHTALYWYRQSLGQGPEFLIYFQGTGAADDSGLPNDRFFAVRPEGSVSTLKIQRTERGDSAVYLCASSWGLAGGFQETQYFGPGTRLLVL.

This clonotype was counted once. V is TRBV3-1 and J is TRBJ2-7, with D unresolved. Germline V lookup: CDR1 LGHDT, CDR2 YNNKEL (reference sequence). CDR3 length: 14 amino acids. Trimming stripped 1 base from V and 5 bases from J, with 12 bases between. The CDR3 spells CASSQVAGLHEQYF. CDR3 bases: TGTGCCAGCAGCCAAGTTGCCGGTCTCCACGAGCAGTACTTC.

About this clonotype: An end of the junction does not agree with germline; a read error may underlie this. This rearrangement joins TRBV6-2 or TRBV6-3 to TRBJ2-5; possibly TRBD1 for D (6 bases). The CDR3 spans 15 residues. Per the germline V gene, CDR1 is MNHEY and CDR2 is SVGEGT. CDR3 sequence reads: CAGSFAGAYQETQYF. The CDR3 bases are TGTGCCGGCAGTTTCGCAGGGGCGTACCAAGAGACCCAGTACTTC.

The V gene is TRBV29-1, the J gene TRBJ2-3, with 7 bases identical to TRBD2. Trimming took 0 bases from V and 1 from J; bases not matched to a gene: 7. Germline CDR1 and CDR2: SQVTM and ANQGSEA. The CDR3 has 16 residues. The CDR3 nucleotides read TGCAGCGTTGAAGATCAGGAGGGAGGGGGCACAGATACGCAGTATTTT. It translates to CSVEDQEGGGTDTQYF.

This rearrangement joins TRBV5-1 to TRBJ1-1, with 7 bases identical to TRBD1. The CDR3 extends over 16 amino acids. The junction had 9 bases not matched to a gene; V was cut back by 3 bases and J by 1 base. CDR1 and CDR2 (germline): SGHRS, YFSETQ. In nucleotides, the CDR3 is TGCGCCAGCAGCTATGGACAGGCGACGGCGAACACTGAAGCTTTCTTT. Its protein is CASSYGQATANTEAFF.

The chain is built from TRBV11-2 and TRBJ2-1; 8 bases fit TRBD2. J lost 3 bases, V lost 6 bases, and 7 bases had no gene match. CDR1 SGHAT and CDR2 FQNNGV come from the germline V gene. CDR3 length: 15 residues. This CDR3 reads CASSRTSGYYNEQFF. In DNA, the CDR3 is TGTGCCAGCAGTCGTACTAGCGGTTACTACAATGAGCAGTTCTTC.

The rearrangement links TRBV7-9 to TRBJ2-3, with unresolved D. V lost 5 bases and J lost 0, with 9 bases in between. The CDR3 has 14 residues. Germline V gives CDR1 SEHNR, CDR2 FQNEAQ (reference sequence). The CDR3 protein is CASSPEASTDTQYF. The DNA of the CDR3 is TGTGCCAGCAGCCCGGAAGCTAGCACAGATACGCAGTATTTT.

The V call is TRBV11-1, the J call TRBJ2-1, with 7 bases fitting TRBD1. The J call is in doubt because the DNA end fits TRBJ2-7 better. CDR1 and CDR2 from the germline V gene are SGHAT and FQDESV (reference sequence). CDR3 length: 16 residues. The CDR3 spells CASSSRTGFSYNEQYF. In DNA form, the CDR3 reads TGTGCCAGCAGCTCGAGGACAGGTTTCTCCTACAATGAGCAGTACTTC.

This clonotype was seen only a few times. The J gene is TRBJ2-4, the V gene TRBV11-1, with 9 bases lining up with TRBD1. CDR3 size: 13 residues. The ends lost 5 bases at V and 6 bases at J; junction bases unmatched: 2. Germline V gene data show CDR1 as SGHAT and CDR2 as FQDESV (reference sequence). The CDR3 DNA sequence: TGTGCCAGCAGCGGACAGGGGAGAAACATTCAGTACTTC. Translated, it gives CASSGQGRNIQYF.

V usage is TRBV5-1 and J usage is TRBJ2-7; TRBD1 matches at 11 bases. The J call is uncertain, as TRBJ2-5 better fits the DNA end. From germline, CDR1 is SGHRS and CDR2 YFSETQ. This CDR3 is 15 amino acids long. The chain's CDR3 is CASSLGTGGIGTQYF. CDR3 nucleotides: TGCGCCAGCAGCTTGGGGACAGGGGGCATCGGGACCCAGTACTTC.

The table lists this clonotype with a few counts. The V call is TRBV28, the J call TRBJ2-5; D not resolved. This CDR3 region has 15 residues. Per the germline V gene, CDR1 is MDHEN and CDR2 is SYDVKM. V dropped 7 bases and J dropped 0 bases, with 15 bases sitting between them. The CDR3 is CASNPVVQYQETQYF. DNA for the CDR3: TGTGCCAGCAACCCGGTTGTCCAGTACCAAGAGACCCAGTACTTC.

This clonotype has a handful of counts. V gene TRBV27 combines with J gene TRBJ1-2, with 9 bases matching TRBD1. V dropped 7 bases and J dropped 2; count of bases not matched to a gene: 11. The germline V gene has CDR1 MNHEY and CDR2 SMNVEV (reference sequence). The CDR3 consists of 16 residues. The CDR3 sequence is CASKFSGGTGNYGYTF. As DNA, the CDR3 is TGTGCCAGCAAATTCTCAGGAGGGACAGGGAACTATGGCTACACCTTC.

The chain couples TRBV7-2 to TRBJ2-5, with 9 nucleotides matching TRBD2. The CDR3 length is 14 residues. V lost 5 bases to trimming and J lost 3 bases; unmatched junction nucleotides: 4. Germline lookup yields CDR1 SGHTA and CDR2 FQGNSA. The chain's CDR3 is CASSGRLAEETQYF. CDR3 coding DNA: TGTGCCAGCAGCGGGAGACTAGCGGAAGAGACCCAGTACTTC.

The chain employs TRBV3-1 and TRBJ1-1, with 7 bases matching TRBD1. The germline V gene encodes CDR1 LGHDT and CDR2 YNNKEL (reference sequence). The V and J ends lost 3 bases and 0 bases, in that order; junction bases with no gene match: 1. The CDR3 has 14 residues. CDR3 residues: CASSQDRLNTEAFF. DNA for the CDR3: TGTGCCAGCAGCCAGGACAGGCTGAACACTGAAGCTTTCTTT.

The rearrangement uses TRBV6-4 and TRBJ1-2; 8 bases map to TRBD1. Unmatched junction bases numbered 11, after V lost 2 bases and J lost 6 bases. Germline lookup yields CDR1 MRHNA and CDR2 SNTAGT. The CDR3 contains 16 residues. As DNA, the CDR3 is TGTGCCAGCAGTGACACGGGTACAGGGGGACTACATGGCTACACCTTC. Encoded protein: CASSDTGTGGLHGYTF.

V is TRBV29-1 and J is TRBJ1-2, with D perhaps matching TRBD1 (5 bases). Germline loops: CDR1 SQVTM, CDR2 ANQGSEA. V was cut by 3 bases and J by 2 bases, with 13 bases left in between. The length of the CDR3 is 14 residues. CDR3 sequence: CSVDVTGPNYGYTF. CDR3 coding DNA: TGCAGCGTTGATGTCACAGGCCCAAACTATGGCTACACCTTC. Filled out from reference TRBV29-1 and TRBJ1-2, the complete variable domain reads SAVISQKPSRDICQRGTSLTIQCQVDSQVTMMFWYRQQPGQSLTLIATANQGSEATYESGFVIDKFPISRPNLTFSTLTVSNMSPEDSSIYLCSVDVTGPNYGYTFGSGTRLTVV.